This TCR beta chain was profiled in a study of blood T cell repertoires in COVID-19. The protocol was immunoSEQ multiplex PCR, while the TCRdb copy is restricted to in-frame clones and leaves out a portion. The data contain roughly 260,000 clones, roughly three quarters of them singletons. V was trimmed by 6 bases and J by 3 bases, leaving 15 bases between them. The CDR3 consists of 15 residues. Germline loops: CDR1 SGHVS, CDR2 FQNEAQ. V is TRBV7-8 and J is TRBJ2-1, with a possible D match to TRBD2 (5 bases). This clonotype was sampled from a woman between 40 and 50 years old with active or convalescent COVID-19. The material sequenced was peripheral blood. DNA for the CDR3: TGTGCCAGCAGTCAGTGGAGGATAAACTACAATGAGCAGTTCTTC. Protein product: CASSQWRINYNEQFF. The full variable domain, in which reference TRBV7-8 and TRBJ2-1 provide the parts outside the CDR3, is GAGVSQSPRYKVAKRGQDVALRCDPISGHVSLFWYQQALGQGPEFLTYFQNEAQLDKSGLPSDRFFAERPEGSVSTLKIQRTQQEDSAVYLCASSQWRINYNEQFFGPGTRLTVL.